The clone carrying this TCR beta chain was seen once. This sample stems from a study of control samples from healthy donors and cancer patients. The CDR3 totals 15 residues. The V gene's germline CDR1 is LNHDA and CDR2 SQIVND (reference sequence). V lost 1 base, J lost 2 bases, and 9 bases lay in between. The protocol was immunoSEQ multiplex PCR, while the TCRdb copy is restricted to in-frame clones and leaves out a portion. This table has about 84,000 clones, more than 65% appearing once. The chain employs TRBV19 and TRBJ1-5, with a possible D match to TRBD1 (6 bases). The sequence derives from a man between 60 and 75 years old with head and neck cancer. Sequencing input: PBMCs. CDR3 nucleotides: TGTGCCAGTAGTATAGGCGCAGGGGGCAATCAGCCCCAGCATTTT. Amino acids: CASSIGAGGNQPQHF.